This is a list of T cell receptor beta chains from one sample in a study of OX40 agonist ivuxolimab in advanced cancers. Assay: immunoSEQ multiplex PCR; the TCRdb copy retains only in-frame clones and omits some. The repertoire consists of 69,000 or so clones, with over 75% occurring once and the leading ten covering around 6%. Sequenced here: CD4+ or CD8+ T cells sorted from blood, sampled in a trial of the OX40 agonist ivuxolimab. These receptor sequences come from an adult with an advanced solid tumor such as melanoma, head and neck, liver or kidney cancer. Each CDR3 is given with its conserved first and last residue. D genes are given only for firm matches. Clone sizes are given selectively: once, few, many, or a class where the clone is expanded.

V	J	D	size	CDR3	DNA
TRBV5-8	TRBJ2-3	.	.	CASSLERTDTQYF	TGTGCCAGCAGCTTGGAGCGTACAGATACGCAGTATTTT
TRBV7-3	TRBJ2-7	TRBD1	.	CASSQGAGALTSYEQYF	TGTGCCAGCAGCCAGGGGGCAGGGGCCCTTACCTCCTACGAGCAGTACTTC
TRBV4-1	TRBJ1-1	.	once	CASSQVQADTEAFF	TGCGCCAGCAGCCAAGTACAGGCAGACACTGAAGCTTTCTTT
TRBV9	TRBJ2-1	TRBD2	.	CASSVDPGGNYNEQFF	TGTGCCAGCAGCGTAGACCCGGGAGGGAATTACAATGAGCAGTTCTTC
TRBV4-1	TRBJ2-7	.	once	CASSQEGSYEQYF	TGCGCCAGCAGCCAAGAAGGATCCTACGAGCAGTACTTC
TRBV29-1	TRBJ2-1	TRBD2	.	CSVASGGGEQFF	TGCAGCGTTGCTAGCGGGGGAGGTGAGCAGTTCTTC
TRBV28	TRBJ1-5	.	.	CASRDDGDSNQPQHF	TGTGCCAGCAGAGACGACGGAGATAGCAATCAGCCCCAGCATTTT
TRBV5-1	TRBJ2-7	TRBD1	few	CASSLGTDYEQYF	TGCGCCAGCAGCCTCGGGACAGACTACGAGCAGTACTTC
TRBV7-8	TRBJ1-2	.	.	CASSLAGNLYGYTF	TGTGCCAGCAGCTTAGCAGGAAACCTTTATGGCTACACCTTC
TRBV9	TRBJ2-3	.	.	CASSVAGRGTDTQYF	TGTGCCAGCAGCGTAGCGGGGCGCGGGACAGATACGCAGTATTTT
TRBV28	TRBJ1-4	.	.	CASSLYKGRTNEKLFF	TGTGCCAGCAGTTTATACAAGGGGAGGACTAATGAAAAACTGTTTTTT
TRBV7-8	TRBJ2-2	TRBD2	.	CASSSGLAANTGELFF	TGTGCCAGCAGCTCCGGACTAGCGGCGAACACCGGGGAGCTGTTTTTT
TRBV28	TRBJ1-5	.	.	CASRSTFSNQPQHF	TGTGCCAGCAGGTCCACGTTTAGCAATCAGCCCCAGCATTTT
TRBV9	TRBJ2-7	.	.	CASSVALSSYEQYF	TGTGCCAGCAGCGTAGCCCTGAGCTCCTACGAGCAGTACTTC
TRBV13	TRBJ2-1	TRBD2	.	CASSLVASGGNEQFF	TGTGCCAGCAGCCTCGTGGCTAGCGGGGGCAATGAGCAGTTCTTC
TRBV4-1	TRBJ1-5	.	.	CASSPGRGAGQPQHF	TGCGCCAGCAGCCCCGGGCGGGGGGCCGGTCAGCCCCAGCATTTT
TRBV19	TRBJ1-1	TRBD1	.	CASDRGITEAFF	TGTGCCAGTGACAGGGGAATTACTGAAGCTTTCTTT
TRBV10-1	TRBJ2-7	.	.	CASNAVHEQYF	TGCGCCAGCAACGCCGTCCACGAGCAGTACTTC
TRBV9	TRBJ2-7	.	.	CASSVSPNYEQYF	TGTGCCAGCAGCGTAAGTCCCAACTACGAGCAGTACTTC
TRBV6-5	TRBJ1-1	.	.	CASSYGPRNTEAFF	TGTGCCAGCAGTTACGGTCCTAGGAACACTGAAGCTTTCTTT
TRBV28	TRBJ2-3	.	.	CASRSTGLDGTDTQYF	TGTGCCAGCAGGTCGACTGGGCTAGATGGTACAGATACGCAGTATTTT
TRBV27	TRBJ2-7	TRBD2	.	CASSPGRGSLYEQYF	TGTGCCAGCAGCCCTGGGAGGGGTAGCCTCTACGAGCAGTACTTC
TRBV30	TRBJ2-3	.	.	CAWTRGTDTQYF	TGTGCCTGGACCAGGGGCACAGATACGCAGTATTTT
TRBV6-4	TRBJ2-2	.	.	CASSTSYVGTGELFF	TGTGCCAGCAGTACTAGTTACGTGGGGACCGGGGAGCTGTTTTTT
TRBV7-8	TRBJ1-1	TRBD1	.	CASSLGVGGMNTEAFF	TGTGCCAGCAGCTTAGGGGTAGGGGGCATGAACACTGAAGCTTTCTTT
TRBV2	TRBJ2-7	.	.	CASSSYLGALASYEQYF	TGTGCCAGCAGTTCTTACCTTGGGGCCCTCGCCTCCTACGAGCAGTACTTC
TRBV6-5	TRBJ2-5	.	.	CASSPTGAVETQYF	TGTGCCAGCAGCCCGACCGGGGCCGTAGAGACCCAGTACTTC
TRBV27	TRBJ2-7	.	.	CASRQGGAYEQYF	TGTGCCAGCAGACAGGGGGGGGCCTACGAGCAGTACTTC
TRBV7-9	TRBJ1-1	.	.	CASSLGEGNTEAFF	TGTGCCAGCAGCCTTGGCGAGGGGAACACTGAAGCTTTCTTT
TRBV9	TRBJ2-7	.	.	CASSEGGGGYEQYF	TGTGCCAGCAGCGAGGGAGGGGGCGGATACGAGCAGTACTTC
TRBV13	TRBJ1-4	.	.	CASSLAQATNEKLFF	TGTGCCAGCAGCTTAGCGCAGGCAACTAATGAAAAACTGTTTTTT
TRBV28	TRBJ1-5	.	.	CASSGEGDTVHQPQHF	TGTGCCAGCAGCGGAGAAGGGGATACCGTTCATCAGCCCCAGCATTTT
TRBV5-6	TRBJ2-7	TRBD1	once	CASSYDRDYEQYF	TGTGCCAGCAGCTATGACAGGGACTACGAGCAGTACTTC
TRBV28	TRBJ2-3	.	.	CASSLTDSGSTDTQYF	TGTGCCAGCAGTTTAACTGACAGTGGGTCCACAGATACGCAGTATTTT
TRBV15	TRBJ1-4	TRBD1	once	CATSRASGTANEKLFF	TGTGCCACCAGCAGAGCGAGTGGGACAGCTAATGAAAAACTGTTTTTT
TRBV7-2	TRBJ1-3	.	once	CASSLVGRAVTSGNTIYF	TGTGCCAGCAGCTTAGTTGGCAGGGCGGTAACTTCTGGAAACACCATATATTTT
TRBV6-6	TRBJ2-7	.	.	CASSYPEGTVEYEQYF	TGTGCCAGCAGTTACCCGGAGGGAACAGTCGAATACGAGCAGTACTTC
TRBV10-3	TRBJ2-1	.	.	CAISDASYNEQFF	TGTGCCATCAGTGATGCTAGCTACAATGAGCAGTTCTTC
TRBV6-1	TRBJ2-7	.	.	CASSEDYLLGAYEQYF	TGTGCCAGCAGTGAGGACTACCTCTTAGGGGCTTACGAGCAGTACTTC
TRBV4-3	TRBJ1-1	.	.	CASSQDSKTAGRGTEAFF	TGCGCCAGCAGCCAAGATTCGAAGACCGCCGGAAGGGGCACTGAAGCTTTCTTT
TRBV27	TRBJ2-3	.	.	CASSSVSADTQYF	TGTGCCAGCAGTTCCGTGTCCGCAGATACGCAGTATTTT
TRBV14	TRBJ1-2	.	.	CASSQTGSNYGYTF	TGTGCCAGCAGCCAGACGGGCAGCAACTATGGCTACACCTTC
TRBV6-5	TRBJ1-1	.	once	CASRDRNTEAFF	TGTGCCAGCAGGGACAGGAACACTGAAGCTTTCTTT
TRBV13	TRBJ2-2	.	.	CASSLEVDPGELFF	TGTGCCAGCAGCTTAGAGGTGGACCCCGGGGAGCTGTTTTTT
TRBV29-1	TRBJ2-1	TRBD1	.	CSVDGQGVGNEQFF	TGCAGCGTTGATGGCCAGGGGGTCGGCAATGAGCAGTTCTTC
TRBV7-3	TRBJ2-2	TRBD2	.	CASSLLAGDTGELFF	TGTGCCAGCAGCCTCCTAGCGGGGGACACCGGGGAGCTGTTTTTT
TRBV6-6	TRBJ2-7	TRBD2	.	CASSYLAGNYEQYF	TGTGCCAGCAGTTACCTAGCGGGGAACTACGAGCAGTACTTC
TRBV5-8	TRBJ1-4	.	.	CASSLVSGELFF	TGTGCCAGCAGCTTGGTATCAGGGGAACTGTTTTTT
TRBV4-3	TRBJ2-7	TRBD1	.	CASSQPGQGAEQYF	TGCGCCAGCAGCCAACCGGGACAGGGAGCCGAGCAGTACTTC
TRBV2	TRBJ2-5	.	.	CASSALMGHIQETQYF	TGTGCCAGCAGCGCCCTAATGGGACACATACAAGAGACCCAGTACTTC
TRBV5-1	TRBJ2-5	.	.	CASSAFQPSETQYF	TGCGCCAGCAGCGCGTTTCAGCCATCGGAGACCCAGTACTTC
TRBV6-1	TRBJ1-2	.	few	CAGFDSYGYTF	TGTGCCGGATTCGACAGCTATGGCTACACCTTC
TRBV6-7	TRBJ1-5	.	.	CASSYGEASNQPQHF	TGTGCCAGCAGTTACGGTGAGGCGAGCAATCAGCCCCAGCATTTT
TRBV2	TRBJ2-2	TRBD1	.	CASRKDGTGIRTGELFF	TGTGCCAGCAGGAAGGACGGGACAGGGATAAGGACCGGGGAGCTGTTTTTT
TRBV9	TRBJ2-5	TRBD2	.	CASSPLGTSGKETQYF	TGTGCCAGCAGTCCCTTAGGGACTAGCGGGAAAGAGACCCAGTACTTC
TRBV6-5	TRBJ2-7	.	.	CASSYGGAGSYEQYF	TGTGCCAGCAGTTACGGGGGCGCGGGATCCTACGAGCAGTACTTC
TRBV27	TRBJ2-1	TRBD2	once	CASSLWASGRTRSNEQFF	TGTGCCAGCAGTTTATGGGCTAGCGGGCGGACTAGGAGCAATGAGCAGTTCTTC